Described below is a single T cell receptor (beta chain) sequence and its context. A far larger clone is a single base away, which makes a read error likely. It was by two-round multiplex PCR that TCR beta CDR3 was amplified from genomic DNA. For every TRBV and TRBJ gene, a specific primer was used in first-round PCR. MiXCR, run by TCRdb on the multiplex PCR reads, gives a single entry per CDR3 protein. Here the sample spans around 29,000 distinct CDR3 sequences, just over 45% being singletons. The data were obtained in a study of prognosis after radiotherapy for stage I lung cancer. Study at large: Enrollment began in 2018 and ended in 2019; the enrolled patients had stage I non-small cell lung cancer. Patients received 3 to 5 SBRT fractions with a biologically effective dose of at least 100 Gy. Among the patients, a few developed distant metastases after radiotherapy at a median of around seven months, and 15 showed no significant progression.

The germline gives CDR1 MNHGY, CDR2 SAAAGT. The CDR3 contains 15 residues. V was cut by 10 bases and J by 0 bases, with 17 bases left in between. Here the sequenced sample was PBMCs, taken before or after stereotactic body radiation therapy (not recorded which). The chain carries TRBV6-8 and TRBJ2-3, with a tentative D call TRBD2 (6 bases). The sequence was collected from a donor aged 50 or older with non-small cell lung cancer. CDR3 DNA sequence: TGTGCCATCAGGTTTACGGGGGAGAGCACAGATACGCAGTATTTT. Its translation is CAIRFTGESTDTQYF.